This T cell receptor (beta chain) was identified in a study of cytomegalovirus exposure and HLA in healthy donors (dated 2017 in TCRdb). Background on the whole study: An earlier analysis of a few hundred of the donors reported around 280 Gb of sequence data and 95 million to 130 million unique TCR beta sequences obtained from about 200 million T cells. An early release that covered approximately 600 HLA-typed donors contained approximately 290 gigabases of sequencing data and 75 million to 100 million unique TCR sequences. Of the 300 to 500 genotyped donors, roughly 76% were placed in the genetic ancestry cluster associated with self-reported Caucasian donors. The aim of the study was to test whether cataloging public T cell receptors could identify signatures of past pathogen exposure. The study profiled the T cell repertoires of some 610 subjects by immunosequencing and related them to cytomegalovirus serostatus. A separate validation cohort of 100 to 150 different subjects was used in addition to the approximately 640-subject first cohort. High-throughput TCR immunosequencing, statistical association of individual TCRs with disease status, and machine learning were combined to predict cytomegalovirus infection status. A later analysis re-examined previously published TCR beta repertoires from just over 650 donors and added high-resolution HLA genotyping to investigate patterns of TCR occurrence. Rather than drawing on any new phenotypic data, the later analysis identified candidate immune exposures from TCR beta sequences and the way those sequences occurred across donors. To decide whether each TCR beta V gene segment behaved as functional or pseudogenic, an earlier analysis of some 600 of the donors relied on high-throughput TCR beta sequencing. Donor age, sex, ethnicity and CMV serostatus were collected together with the repertoire data. Genome-wide SNP genotypes for about 65% of the roughly 670 donors were used in a later genetic analysis, which treated that subset as a discovery cohort. Every repertoire in the discovery cohort had been generated on one and the same sequencing platform. Class I and class II HLA loci were covered by the typing at four-digit resolution. The number of donors typed differed by locus, with about 629-640 for A, B, C, DRB1 and DQB1, over 500 for DQA1, over 600 for DPA1, and around 430 for DPB1. About five DR-DQ haplotypes were treated as single units for association and clustering because of strong linkage in the cohort. On average, around 200,000 unique TCR beta nucleotide sequences were sequenced per donor among about 400 genotyped donors of the cohort, with roughly 18% of those sequences being non-productive. Study-wide conclusions, independent of this receptor: It was suggested by the authors that the approach could potentially be generalized to other disease states and immunological phenotypes. A later genetic analysis associated a missense DCLRE1C variant with V-gene and J-gene trimming of TCR beta chains, and an independent cohort replicated the association. HLA typing was unavailable for some donors at each locus, so association tests used only the typed subset. According to a later analysis, parvovirus B19, influenza, CMV and Epstein-Barr virus appeared linked to several top co-occurrence clusters. A later analysis found that most CMV-associated TCR beta chains appeared HLA-restricted, with HLA associations seemingly driven largely by CMV exposure. A later genetic analysis reported fewer N-insertions in productive TCRs among donors in an Asian-associated ancestry cluster than the roughly 690-donor mean. About 17 rarely observed V segments, including chromosome 9 orphons, were excluded from the earlier analysis of about 500 of the donors because counts were too low. The only immune exposure information available for the cohort was CMV serostatus. In the study, approximately 160 TCR beta chains were listed as associated with cytomegalovirus. Strong co-occurrence of HLA alleles, especially DR and DQ, made assigning TCR associations to individual alleles difficult. A later analysis found that TCR association rates varied across HLA loci, with DRB1 alleles showing the most associated TCRs and HLA-C alleles the fewest. A further reported finding was that TCR beta sequences accurately predicted the HLA-A and HLA-B alleles for most subjects in the first cohort. Because the 87-base-pair reads could not distinguish some IMGT-functional V segments, including TRBV6-2 and TRBV6-3, those segments were excluded. In both the original and validation cohorts, the classifier was reported to diagnose cytomegalovirus status with high specificity and sensitivity. Roughly uniform sequencing depth across donors was assumed in presence/absence analyses, although this assumption may not hold. The sequencing pipeline was judged likely to have produced a cluster of highly shared sequence variants as a technical artifact. In vitro tests confirmed that a few of the cytomegalovirus-associated TCR beta chains recognize cytomegalovirus antigens. Only TCR beta chains were sequenced in this cohort, and the absence of alpha or paired-chain data limited detectable features. Broadly in line with IMGT annotations, most TCR beta V segments showed up in productive rearrangements about 87% or about 30% of the time in an earlier analysis of around 550 of the donors. In a later analysis, HLA-associated TCR beta chains showed more clonal expansion and lower generation probabilities than non-associated chains that were equally common. Linkage disequilibrium might explain the correlated functional status among segregating V segments, but an unknown experimental factor could not be ruled out. Specific HLA alleles were associated with roughly 16,000 TCR beta sequences at a false discovery rate of 0.05 in a later analysis. Across donors, most TCR sequences were observed very rarely, whereas some public TCRs were present in many individuals.

About this clone itself: Its antigen is still unknown.

The cohort comprised fewer than 750 healthy bone marrow donors. At the time of sampling, every cohort member was nominally healthy, though immune exposures that went unrecorded were likely present. The donor was CMV seronegative and belonged to the group of around 350 seronegative cohort members. A peripheral blood sample was provided by each donor, and peripheral blood mononuclear cells were used for TCR beta sequencing. The Qiagen DNeasy Blood Extraction Kit was used to extract genomic DNA from the blood cell samples. The germline V gene gives CDR1 as SQVTM and CDR2 as ANQGSEA. Trimming removed 3 bases from V and 1 base from J, leaving 6 bases between the germline ends. From its cysteine to its phenylalanine, the CDR3 spans 13 amino acids. Only the CDR3 part of the read is kept: 39 bases, read in frame from the first base. The library was obtained by the immunoSEQ multiplex PCR assay. The multiplex PCR relied on a mix of 60 forward primers for TCR Vbeta segments and 13 reverse primers for TCR Jbeta segments. The CDR3 region of rearranged TCR beta genes was amplified from genomic DNA with a multiplex PCR assay. On the Illumina HiSeq System, the amplified TCR beta libraries were sequenced as 87-base-pair reads. In the source study's methods: A later analysis counted 65 million to 90 million unique TCR beta chains across the 500 to 850 repertoires, and some 11 million of these chains were shared by at least two donors. To remove PCR and sequencing errors, raw reads were error-corrected and collapsed into unique sequences using a nearest-neighbor algorithm that merged closely related sequences. To assign V, D and J gene segments, CDR3 sequences were aligned to IMGT reference sequences. Each retained sequence needed at least a six-nucleotide match to both a V gene segment and a J gene segment. Rearrangements were called productive when the CDR3 lacked stop codons and stayed in frame with V and J; all others were non-productive. Following IMGT convention, CDR3 was defined as the stretch from the second conserved V-encoded cysteine to the conserved J-encoded phenylalanine. The earlier analysis of 587 of the donors excluded sequences that lacked an unambiguous match to a single V gene segment. An earlier analysis of under 750 of the donors called V segments functional above 56.7% productive rearrangements and segregating when the between-donor standard deviation exceeded 5%. To diagnose cytomegalovirus status from the catalog of TCR beta chain sequences, a statistical classification framework was built. In a later analysis, V and J genes were assigned by comparing TCR nucleotide sequences against IMGT/GENE-DB human TR gene sequences. A later analysis assigned CDR3 sequences and most-parsimonious VDJ recombination scenarios with the TCRdist pipeline. In a later analysis, each TCR beta chain was defined by its CDR3 amino acid sequence together with its V-gene family, and reads lacking a unique V-gene family were excluded. In a later analysis, 450 to 600 highly shared, low-generation-probability nucleotide sequences were removed to address suspected cross-contamination and a sequencing artifact. In a later analysis, a clonal expansion index was calculated for each public chain from normalized within-repertoire ranks of inferred template counts. A later analysis computed generation probabilities with a VDJ recombination model fitted to out-of-frame rearrangements, and checked the results against IGoR. Hypergeometric tests were used in a later analysis to score TCR-TCR, TCR-HLA and TCR-CMV co-occurrence, with a repertoire-size bias correction applied to the TCR pairs. A later analysis estimated false discovery rates by permuting HLA or CMV assignments 20 times. In a later analysis, co-occurring TCRs were grouped using DBSCAN, and TCRdist sequence similarity was added for clustering within HLA-allele-positive subsets. Repertoires with fewer than 30,000 or more than 120,000 public chains were left out of co-occurrence clustering, as were about 5 repertoires with anomalous nucleotide sharing. TCRdb holds this immuneACCESS table with in-frame rearrangements only. Some clones are missing; in checked studies, unresolved V genes explain under half, and the rest has no known cause. The V and J calls and clone size come from that table; D and trimming were worked out from the DNA. This sample's table contains around 100,000 clones. 3.4% of the sample goes to the ten largest clones.

The sequencing sample was made of PBMCs. Recombination joined TRBV29-1 with TRBJ2-2, and TRBD1 may be the D gene, going by 5 matching bases. The TCR originated in a woman aged 25-40 years in good health and CMV-seronegative. The sequenced DNA is TGCAGCGTTGATAGGGGGAACACCGGGGAGCTGTTTTTT. Its protein reads: CSVDRGNTGELFF.